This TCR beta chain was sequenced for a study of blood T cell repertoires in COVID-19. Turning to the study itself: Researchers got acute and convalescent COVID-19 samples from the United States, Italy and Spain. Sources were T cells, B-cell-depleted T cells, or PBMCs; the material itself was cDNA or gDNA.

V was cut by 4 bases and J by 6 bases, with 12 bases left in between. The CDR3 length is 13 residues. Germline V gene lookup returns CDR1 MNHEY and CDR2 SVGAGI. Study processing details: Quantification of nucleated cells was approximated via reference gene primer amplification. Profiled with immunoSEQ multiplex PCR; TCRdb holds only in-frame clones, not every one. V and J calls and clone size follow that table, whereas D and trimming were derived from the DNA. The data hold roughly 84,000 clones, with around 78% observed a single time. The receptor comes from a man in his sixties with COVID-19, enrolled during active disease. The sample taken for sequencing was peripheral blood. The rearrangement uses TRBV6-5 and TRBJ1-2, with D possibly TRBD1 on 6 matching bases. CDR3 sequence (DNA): TGTGCCAGCAGTTTTCACAGGGACAATGGCTACACCTTC. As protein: CASSFHRDNGYTF.